What follows describes a single TCR beta chain. What it recognizes is unknown. Time point defined: pretreatment peripheral blood. This record comes from a study of PD-L1 blockade in urothelial cancer. Across the study: Twenty-five of the 29 patients were men with bladder-origin urothelial cancer. Patients' histories included 0 to 3 prior chemotherapy regimens. Analyses were performed on blood at 3 weeks after treatment start (the second dose) and at 6 weeks. Points from the study as a whole: Tumor-associated TCR clones expanded more in blood at 3 weeks in patients with durable benefit.

CDR1 and CDR2 from the germline V gene are MGHRA and YSYEKL. The ends lost 6 bases at V and 8 bases at J; junction bases unmatched: 9. This CDR3 is built from 15 residues. Assay used: immunoSEQ multiplex PCR; TCRdb lists only in-frame clones, some missing. The profile shows about 63,000 clones, roughly 76% of them singletons. The V and J genes are TRBV4-1 and TRBJ1-4; 10 nucleotides agree with TRBD1. The material sequenced was PBMCs, taken around atezolizumab (anti-PD-L1) treatment. The receptor's source is a man between 65 and 80 years old with urothelial cancer. CDR3 amino acids: CASSNRDRGEEKLFF. The DNA for the CDR3 is TGCGCCAGCAGTAACCGGGACAGGGGTGAAGAAAAACTGTTTTTT.